This is a list of T cell receptor beta chains from one sample in a study of blood T cell repertoires in COVID-19. The method was immunoSEQ multiplex PCR; TCRdb's version includes in-frame clones alone and lacks a portion of them. The data hold 110,000 to 150,000 clones, with around 82% observed a single time. Material: peripheral blood. The receptors were gathered from a human donor in a cohort sampled during active COVID-19. CDR3s include the opening cysteine and the closing phenylalanine or tryptophan. D genes are given only for firm matches. Size values are once, few and many counts, or a class for expanded clones, and some rows have none.

abundance	d_gene	v_gene	j_gene	CDR3aa	CDR3nt
NA	NA	TRBV10-2	TRBJ1-4	CASSGGAGNEKLFF	TGCGCCAGCAGTGGCGGGGCAGGCAATGAAAAACTGTTTTTT
NA	NA	TRBV5-1	TRBJ2-1	CASSYQGLSSTNEQFF	TGCGCCAGCAGCTACCAGGGCCTCTCGTCAACCAATGAGCAGTTCTTC
many	TRBD1	TRBV5-1	TRBJ1-1	CASSDRGFGAFF	TGCGCCAGCAGCGACAGGGGGTTCGGAGCTTTCTTT
few	TRBD2	TRBV7-9	TRBJ2-1	CASSSTQGLAPYNEQFF	TGTGCCAGCAGCTCAACGCAGGGACTAGCACCATACAATGAGCAGTTCTTC
NA	NA	TRBV7-8	TRBJ1-6	CASRTTGTENSPLHF	TGTGCCAGCAGGACGACCGGGACTGAGAATTCACCCCTCCACTTT
NA	NA	TRBV28	TRBJ1-1	CASTSTYRAFF	TGTGCCAGCACCTCTACATACAGGGCTTTCTTT
NA	NA	TRBV7-3	TRBJ1-1	CASSLRWNTEAFF	TGTGCCAGCAGTTTACGGTGGAACACTGAAGCTTTCTTT
NA	NA	TRBV2	TRBJ1-2	CASSEVQRQGYTF	TGTGCCAGCAGTGAAGTGCAACGACAGGGCTACACCTTC
NA	TRBD1	TRBV5-8	TRBJ1-5	CASSLHRGSNQPQHF	TGTGCCAGCAGCTTGCACAGGGGCAGCAATCAGCCCCAGCATTTT
NA	NA	TRBV5-8	TRBJ1-4	CASSLRAPNEKLFF	TGTGCCAGCAGCTTACGCGCACCTAATGAAAAACTGTTTTTT
NA	TRBD1	TRBV29-1	TRBJ1-1	CSVETGGITEAFF	TGCAGCGTTGAAACAGGGGGGATCACTGAAGCTTTCTTT
NA	TRBD2	TRBV7-3	TRBJ2-3	CASSLSGSGTTDTQYF	TGTGCCAGCAGCTTATCGGGTAGCGGGACCACAGATACGCAGTATTTT
NA	TRBD2	TRBV28	TRBJ2-7	CASSGSGGPGYEQYF	TGTGCCAGCAGTGGGAGCGGGGGGCCCGGCTACGAGCAGTACTTC
NA	TRBD1	TRBV29-1	TRBJ1-2	CSVEGDRAHYGYTF	TGCAGCGTTGAAGGGGACAGGGCGCACTATGGCTACACCTTC